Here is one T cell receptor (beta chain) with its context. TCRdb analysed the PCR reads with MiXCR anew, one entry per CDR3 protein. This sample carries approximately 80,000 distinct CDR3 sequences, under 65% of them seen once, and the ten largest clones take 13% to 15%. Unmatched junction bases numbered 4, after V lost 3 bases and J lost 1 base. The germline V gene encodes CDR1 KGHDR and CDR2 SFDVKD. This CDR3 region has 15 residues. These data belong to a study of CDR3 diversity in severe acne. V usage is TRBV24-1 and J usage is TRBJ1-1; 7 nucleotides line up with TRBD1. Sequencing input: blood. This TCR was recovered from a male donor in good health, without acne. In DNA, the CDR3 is TGTGCCACCAGTGATCCCCAGGGGGGGAACACTGAAGCTTTCTTT. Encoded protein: CATSDPQGGNTEAFF.